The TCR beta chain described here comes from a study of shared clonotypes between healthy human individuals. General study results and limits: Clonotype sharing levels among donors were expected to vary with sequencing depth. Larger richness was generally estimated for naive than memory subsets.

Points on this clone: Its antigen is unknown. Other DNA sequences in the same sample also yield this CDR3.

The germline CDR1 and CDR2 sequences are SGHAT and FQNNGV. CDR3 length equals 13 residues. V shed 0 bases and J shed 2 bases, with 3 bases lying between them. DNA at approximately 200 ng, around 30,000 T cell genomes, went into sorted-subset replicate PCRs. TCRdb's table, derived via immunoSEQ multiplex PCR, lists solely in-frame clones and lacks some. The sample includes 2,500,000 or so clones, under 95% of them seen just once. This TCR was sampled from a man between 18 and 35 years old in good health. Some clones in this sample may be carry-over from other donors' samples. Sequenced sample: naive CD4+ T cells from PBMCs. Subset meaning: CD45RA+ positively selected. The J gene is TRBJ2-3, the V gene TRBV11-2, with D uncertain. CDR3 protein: CASSLDFTDTQYF. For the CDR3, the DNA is TGTGCCAGCAGCTTAGATTTCACAGATACGCAGTATTTT.